The 15 T cell receptor beta chains presented below share a single source sample, sequenced in a study of T cell repertoires in cytomegalovirus infection (dated by TCRdb to the late 2010s). Antigen specificity for these receptors is unknown. According to the study, the label for this sample's treatment or condition signals: in vitro stimulation with specific CMV peptide epitopes to enrich CMV-specific T cells. This sample was sequenced with an Illumina HiSeq 1500. TCRdb reprocessing: public reads trimmed at Q25 with fastp, clones called with MiXCR, in-frame beta chains kept. Rows are unified per CDR3 protein, each entry keeping the most common DNA and genes. The sample data list 110,000 to 150,000 distinct CDR3 sequences, and 30% to 40% of these were observed just once. The ten most abundant clones make up roughly 47% of the sample. The sequenced sample was CD8+ T cells from cultured PBMCs, obtained from culture after CMV antigen stimulation. Receptors originate from a human donor in good health (CMV status not recorded). Some clones in this sample may be carry-over from other donors' samples.

This clonotype is a singleton in its sample. The chain uses TRBV7-2 and TRBJ1-2; D perhaps matches TRBD1 (6 bases). The V end was cut by 1 base, the J end by 7 bases, with 16 bases between. Per germline, CDR1 SGHTA and CDR2 FQGNSA. The CDR3 extends over 15 amino acids. The chain's CDR3 is CASSLGQVIGGGYTF. CDR3 in DNA: TGTGCCAGCAGCTTAGGACAGGTGATAGGGGGTGGCTACACCTTC.

This clonotype was recorded many times. The V call is TRBV20-1, the J call TRBJ1-1; the D gene is possibly TRBD1 (5 bases). Germline V CDR1 and CDR2: DFQATT, SNEGSKA (reference sequence). The CDR3 totals 15 residues. V dropped 2 bases and J dropped 0 bases, with 13 bases sitting between them. Here the CDR3 DNA reads TGCAGTGCTAGACGGGGAGGGACCATGAACACTGAAGCTTTCTTT. This sequence encodes CSARRGGTMNTEAFF.

This chain links TRBV12-3 or TRBV12-4 with TRBJ2-3; D gene ambiguous. CDR3 size: 16 residues. Trimming took off 5 bases at V and 1 base at J, with 16 bases between the two ends. This CDR3 reads CASSPDLLLGTDTQYF. In nucleotides, the CDR3 is TGTGCCAGCAGTCCCGACCTCCTATTGGGCACAGATACGCAGTATTTT.

This clonotype was seen a few times. The rearrangement uses TRBV7-6 and TRBJ1-1; no definite D call. From germline, CDR1 is SGHVS and CDR2 FNYEAQ. The CDR3 is made up of 13 amino acids. V was shortened by 5 bases and J by 4 bases, with 11 bases between the two germline ends. The DNA of the CDR3 is TGTGCCAGCAGCCTAGGGTCTCTCACTGAAGCTTTCTTT. It yields the protein CASSLGSLTEAFF. The whole variable domain, remainder taken from reference TRBV7-6 and TRBJ1-1, is GAGVSQSPRYKVTKRGQDVALRCDPISGHVSLYWYRQALGQGPEFLTYFNYEAQQDKSGLPNDRFSAERPEGSISTLTIQRTEQRDSAMYRCASSLGSLTEAFFGQGTRLTVV.

The V call is TRBV9, the J call TRBJ2-6; tentatively, D is TRBD1 or TRBD2 (5 bases each). From germline, CDR1 is SGDLS and CDR2 YYNGEE. V lost 0 bases, J lost 0 bases, and 13 bases lay in between. This CDR3 contains 18 residues. The CDR3 coding sequence is TGTGCCAGCAGCGTAGATATAGGGACCCACTCTGGGGCCAACGTCCTGACTTTC. It translates to CASSVDIGTHSGANVLTF.

This rearrangement joins TRBV7-6 to TRBJ2-1; the match to TRBD2 covers 8 bases. This CDR3 has 15 residues. CDR1 and CDR2 from the germline V gene are SGHVS and FNYEAQ. Trimming cost V 3 bases and J 0 bases; bases outside gene matches: 1. The DNA of the CDR3 is TGTGCCAGCAGCTTTAGCGGGGCCTCCTACAATGAGCAGTTCTTC. This translates into CASSFSGASYNEQFF.

This clonotype was picked up many times. The chain couples TRBV7-6 to TRBJ2-2, with D uncertain. The CDR3 totals 14 residues. Germline lookup yields CDR1 SGHVS and CDR2 FNYEAQ. Trimming took off 5 bases at V and 4 bases at J, with 11 bases between the two ends. The CDR3 coding sequence is TGTGCCAGCAGCCTAGAAGTGAGCACCGGGGAGCTGTTTTTT. It is translated as CASSLEVSTGELFF. Using reference TRBV7-6 and TRBJ2-2 for the parts outside the CDR3, the full variable domain is GAGVSQSPRYKVTKRGQDVALRCDPISGHVSLYWYRQALGQGPEFLTYFNYEAQQDKSGLPNDRFSAERPEGSISTLTIQRTEQRDSAMYRCASSLEVSTGELFFGEGSRLTVL.

The sample holds a few counts of this clonotype. The chain recombines TRBV2 with TRBJ2-3, with D perhaps TRBD2 (6 bases). The CDR3 loop spans 12 amino acids. V lost 8 bases and J lost 6, with 12 bases in between. Looked up from germline, CDR1 is SNHLY and CDR2 is FYNNEI. This CDR3 is CASGTPLDTQYF. The CDR3, as DNA: TGTGCCAGCGGGACTCCCTTGGATACGCAGTATTTT.

This clonotype was counted between two and nine times. This chain uses TRBV7-6 with TRBJ2-5; 8 positions match TRBD1. The CDR3 extends over 16 amino acids. Trimming took 1 base from V and 5 from J; bases not matched to a gene: 9. CDR1 SGHVS and CDR2 FNYEAQ come from the germline V gene. The CDR3 reads CASSLGGDRRRETQYF. In nucleotides, the CDR3 is TGTGCCAGCAGCTTAGGGGGGGACAGGAGGCGGGAGACCCAGTACTTC.

This clonotype turned up a few times. V gene TRBV6-6 combines with J gene TRBJ2-7; tentative D call: TRBD1 (6 bases). Germline V gives CDR1 MNHNY, CDR2 SVGAGI (reference sequence). The germline V and J ends were trimmed by 7 bases and 5 bases, with 12 bases remaining between them. There are 12 residues in the CDR3. CDR3 in DNA: TGTGCCAGCAAGACAGGAGCAAACGAGCAGTACTTC. As protein: CASKTGANEQYF.

This clonotype was seen a handful of times. This rearrangement joins TRBV19 to TRBJ1-2; D gene uncertain. From germline, CDR1 is LNHDA and CDR2 SQIVND (reference sequence). Trimming removed 5 bases from V and 4 bases from J, with 17 bases in between. This CDR3 comprises 15 residues. The CDR3 bases are TGTGCCAGTAGTTCCGGAACTATTCAAGGCTATGGCTACACCTTC. The encoded protein is CASSSGTIQGYGYTF.

As for this clonotype: A junction boundary mismatches the germline segment, possibly from a read error. The V and J genes are TRBV19 and TRBJ1-5; tentatively, D is TRBD1 (6 bases). The germline gives CDR1 LNHDA, CDR2 SQIVND (reference sequence). The CDR3 totals 15 residues. CDR3 nucleotide sequence: TGTGCCAGTAGTATCGGTGGACAGATTAATCCGCCCCAGCATTTT. As protein: CASSIGGQINPPQHF.

The chain has TRBV14 and TRBJ2-3; D not resolved. The CDR3 is 13 amino acids. V lost 4 bases, J lost 8 bases, and 13 bases lay in between. CDR1 and CDR2 from the germline V gene are SGHDN and FVKESK. The chain's CDR3 is CASSPTRAGTQYF. DNA for the CDR3: TGTGCCAGCAGCCCCACTCGTGCAGGTACGCAGTATTTT.

This rearrangement joins TRBV6-6 to TRBJ2-7; the match to TRBD2 covers 9 bases. Trimming at V came to 2 bases and at J to 6 bases, leaving 5 bases not matched to a gene. CDR1 MNHNY and CDR2 SVGAGI come from the germline V gene (reference sequence). This CDR3 has 14 residues. DNA of the CDR3: TGTGCCAGCAGTTACGGGAGTAGCGGGGGCGAGCAGTACTTC. Protein: CASSYGSSGGEQYF.

The chain uses TRBV2 and TRBJ1-3; a weak D match, TRBD1 (5 bases). The CDR3 is made up of 14 amino acids. Germline V gene sequence: CDR1 SNHLY, CDR2 FYNNEI. V was pared by 8 bases and J by 2 bases, with 13 bases between. The CDR3 protein is CASADGGTGNTIYF. The CDR3 DNA is TGTGCCAGCGCCGATGGGGGAACTGGAAACACCATATATTTT. The full variable domain, rest sourced from reference TRBV2 and TRBJ1-3, is EPEVTQTPSHQVTQMGQEVILRCVPISNHLYFYWYRQILGQKVEFLVSFYNNEISEKSEIFDDQFSVERPDGSNFTLKIRSTKLEDSAMYFCASADGGTGNTIYFGEGSWLTVV.